Listed here are 8 T cell receptor beta chains from one sample, sequenced in a study of shared clonotypes between healthy human individuals. CD45RO-negative, CCR7-positively selected cells formed the naive CD8 fraction, excluding terminally differentiated effector memory CD45RA+ cells. Sequenced by immunoSEQ multiplex PCR; TCRdb stores in-frame clones only, minus some. This table holds around 2,000,000 clones, around 93% found once. Sequenced input: naive CD8+ T cells from PBMCs. Receptors originate from a man aged 18-30 years in good health. Some clones in this sample may be carry-over from other donors' samples.

The V gene is TRBV29-1, the J gene TRBJ2-1, with D possibly matching TRBD2 (6 bases). This CDR3 contains 14 residues. With 5 bases removed from V and 0 bases from J, the gap between germline ends came to 11 bases. Germline V gene lookup returns CDR1 SQVTM and CDR2 ANQGSEA. The CDR3 DNA reads as TGCAGCGTTCTGGGACTTCGCTCCTACAATGAGCAGTTCTTC. It yields the protein CSVLGLRSYNEQFF.

This clone was seen a few times. The sample holds other DNA sequences that translate to the same CDR3. The V call is TRBV9, the J call TRBJ2-2; D is unresolved. V lost 4 bases, J lost 3 bases, and 4 bases lay in between. The CDR3 extends over 12 amino acids. Germline CDR1 is SGDLS and CDR2 is YYNGEE. The CDR3 spells CASSPYTGELFF. In nucleotides, the CDR3 is TGTGCCAGCAGCCCCTACACCGGGGAGCTGTTTTTT. The full variable domain, completed using reference TRBV9 and TRBJ2-2, is DSGVTQTPKHLITATGQRVTLRCSPRSGDLSVYWYQQSLDQGLQFLIQYYNGEERAKGNILERFSAQQFPDLHSELNLSSLELGDSALYFCASSPYTGELFFGEGSRLTVL.

The chain is built from TRBV6-5 and TRBJ2-3, with 7 bases fitting TRBD2. CDR1 and CDR2 (germline): MNHEY, SVGAGI. With 7 bases clipped from V and 3 bases from J, the junction kept 10 bases outside the gene matches. The CDR3 is made up of 15 amino acids. The CDR3 spells CASTWGGEGTDTQYF. The CDR3 DNA follows: TGTGCCAGCACCTGGGGGGGAGAGGGAACAGATACGCAGTATTTT.

This rearrangement joins TRBV30 to TRBJ1-1; D is possibly TRBD1 (6 bases). Germline assignment: CDR1 GTSNPN and CDR2 SVGIG (reference sequence). CDR3 size: 14 residues. Trimming removed 3 bases at V and 0 bases at J, with 11 bases between. The CDR3 sequence: CAWRSRTVNTEAFF. Written as DNA, the CDR3 is TGTGCCTGGAGATCCAGGACAGTGAACACTGAAGCTTTCTTT.

The chain is built from TRBV6-1 and TRBJ2-4; TRBD2 matches at 7 bases. Germline CDR1 is MNHNS and CDR2 is SASEGT. V lost 2 bases, J lost 2 bases, and 12 bases stayed unmatched. This CDR3 comprises 18 residues. CDR3 coding DNA: TGTGCCAGCAGTGAAAGTCCTTGGGCGGGAGCGTCCAAAAACATTCAGTACTTC. This codes for CASSESPWAGASKNIQYF.

The chain joins TRBV5-6 to TRBJ1-1; D remains unclear. This CDR3 is 14 amino acids long. The V end was cut by 2 bases, the J end by 2 bases, with 10 bases between. Germline lookup yields CDR1 SGHDT and CDR2 YYEEEE. CDR3 DNA: TGTGCCAGCAGCTTTTATGGAAAAAACACTGAAGCTTTCTTT. Protein: CASSFYGKNTEAFF.

The chain employs TRBV27 and TRBJ1-1, with a possible D match to TRBD1 (5 bases). CDR3 length equals 13 residues. V dropped 3 bases and J dropped 7 bases, with 12 bases sitting between them. CDR1 and CDR2 (germline): MNHEY, SMNVEV (reference sequence). The CDR3 reads CASSFGGGVEAFF. The CDR3 coding sequence is TGTGCCAGCAGTTTTGGTGGGGGGGTTGAAGCTTTCTTT.

This chain joins TRBV5-1 and TRBJ2-7; D unresolved. V was shortened by 1 base and J by 6 bases, with 26 bases between the two germline ends. This CDR3 region has 18 residues. Germline CDR1 SGHRS, CDR2 YFSETQ. The CDR3 DNA is TGCGCCAGCAGCTTGATGTTAGGCGTAAATGGGTTAAAGGCCGAGCAGTACTTC. This codes for CASSLMLGVNGLKAEQYF.